Listed below are T cell receptor beta chains from one sample, sequenced in a study of Ad26.COV2.S vaccination and SARS-CoV-2 variants. The repertoire was sequenced with immunoSEQ multiplex PCR; TCRdb's copy has only in-frame clones and lacks some. The sample lists a few hundred thousand clones, roughly 85% occurring once. The specimen was peripheral blood, collected in a trial of Ad26.COV2.S vaccine versus placebo. The receptors here all came from a person between 18 and 65 years old who received the Ad26.COV2.S COVID-19 vaccine or a placebo. Both conserved end residues are part of each CDR3. D genes are given only for firm matches. The listing skips clone size in some rows; elsewhere it reads once, few, many or a size class.

V gene	D gene	J gene	clone size	CDR3 DNA	CDR3 protein
TRBV19	TRBD2	TRBJ2-1	NA	TGTGCCAGTAGTAGTGGAGGACTAGCGGGGTCAAGCTCCTACAATGAGCAGTTCTTC	CASSSGGLAGSSSYNEQFF
TRBV7-9	NA	TRBJ2-5	NA	TGTGCCAGCAGCCTACTTCTAGGGACCCAGTACTTC	CASSLLLGTQYF
TRBV30	NA	TRBJ2-3	NA	TGTGCCTGGGCCCGAGGGGCCAAGACAGATACGCAGTATTTT	CAWARGAKTDTQYF
TRBV11-2	TRBD1	TRBJ1-2	NA	TGTGCCAGCAGCTTATCTGGGACAGGTTATGGCTACACCTTC	CASSLSGTGYGYTF
TRBV5-1	TRBD1	TRBJ2-3	once	TGCGCCAGCAATAAGGGGGACAGGGGCTCCACAGATACGCAGTATTTT	CASNKGDRGSTDTQYF
TRBV4-1	TRBD1	TRBJ2-3	NA	TGCGCCAGCAGCCGGGACAGGGGACTCACAGATACGCAGTATTTT	CASSRDRGLTDTQYF
TRBV6-2/TRBV6-3	NA	TRBJ1-5	NA	TGTGCCAGCAGTTACCTGGCACAGGGACATCAGCCCCAGCATTTT	CASSYLAQGHQPQHF
TRBV9	NA	TRBJ2-1	NA	TGTGCCAGCAGCCCAAAGATCGGGAGAGAAGATGAGCAGTTCTTC	CASSPKIGREDEQFF
TRBV15	NA	TRBJ1-1	NA	TGTGCCACCAGCAGCCCTTCCCGGACGGATGAAGCTTTCTTT	CATSSPSRTDEAFF
TRBV2	NA	TRBJ2-1	NA	TGTGCCAGCAGTGGGGAAGTGGTGGCGGAACAGTTCTTC	CASSGEVVAEQFF
TRBV7-3	NA	TRBJ2-2	NA	TGTGCCAGCAGCCCTTCCCGGGGCCCTGGACCCGGGGAGCTGTTTTTT	CASSPSRGPGPGELFF
TRBV28	TRBD1	TRBJ1-1	NA	TGTGCCAGCAGCACATACCATCCGGGACAGGGGGCGCAGGGTAAAGCTTTCTTT	CASSTYHPGQGAQGKAFF
TRBV18	TRBD1	TRBJ1-3	NA	TGTGCCAGCTCATCGGGACAGCTCTCTGGAAACACCATATATTTT	CASSSGQLSGNTIYF
TRBV7-9	NA	TRBJ1-1	NA	TGTGCCAGCAGTCGTACAGTGAACACTGAAGCTTTCTTT	CASSRTVNTEAFF
TRBV6-2/TRBV6-3	NA	TRBJ1-1	NA	TGTGCCAGCAGTAGTAACTTGAACACTGAAGCTTTCTTT	CASSSNLNTEAFF
TRBV18	NA	TRBJ1-1	NA	TGTGCCAGCTCACCAAGGGAGAACACTGAAGCTTTCTTT	CASSPRENTEAFF
TRBV4-2	NA	TRBJ2-2	once	TGTGCCAGCGGACAATATTGGGGCACCGGGGAGCTGTTTTTT	CASGQYWGTGELFF
TRBV7-9	TRBD1	TRBJ1-2	NA	TGTGCCAGCAGACCGGGACAGGGGTATGGCTACACCTTC	CASRPGQGYGYTF
TRBV18	NA	TRBJ2-2	NA	TGTGCCAGCTCACCAGAGAGACATAGCACCGGGGAGCTGTTTTTT	CASSPERHSTGELFF
TRBV5-3	NA	TRBJ1-2	NA	TGTGCCAGAAGCTTGGGAGGGGCTGGGGCTGGCTACACCTTC	CARSLGGAGAGYTF
TRBV7-9	NA	TRBJ1-1	once	TGTGCCAGCAGCCGAAGCCCACAGGCGGAAGCTTTCTTT	CASSRSPQAEAFF
TRBV18	TRBD2	TRBJ2-1	NA	TGTGCCAGCTCACCAAGCTGGACTAGCGCTTACAATGAGCAGTTCTTC	CASSPSWTSAYNEQFF
TRBV30	NA	TRBJ1-2	NA	TGTGCCTGGAGTGAATTGAGGGGCCCCTTCTTCTTCTATGGCTACACCTTC	CAWSELRGPFFFYGYTF
TRBV19	NA	TRBJ2-6	once	TGTGCCAGTAAACGGGCGGTGAGCTCTGGGGCCAACGTCCTGACTTTC	CASKRAVSSGANVLTF
TRBV9	NA	TRBJ1-6	NA	TGTGCCAGCAGCCCAAGAGCGGAGCCAACTAATTCACCCCTCCACTTT	CASSPRAEPTNSPLHF
TRBV7-6	TRBD2	TRBJ2-2	NA	TGTGCCAGCAGCTCTCCGACTAGCGGGATTGCCGGGGAGCTGTTTTTT	CASSSPTSGIAGELFF
TRBV27	NA	TRBJ2-7	once	TGTGCCAGCAGTTTATATGACCGGCCCTACGAGCAGTACTTC	CASSLYDRPYEQYF
TRBV4-1	NA	TRBJ1-2	NA	TGCGCCAGCAGCCAAGATCGGGTGGGTCATGGCTACACCTTC	CASSQDRVGHGYTF
TRBV6-5	TRBD1	TRBJ1-5	once	TGTGCCAGCAGTCCACCGACAGGGGTTCAGCCCCAGCATTTT	CASSPPTGVQPQHF
TRBV5-4	NA	TRBJ2-3	NA	TGTGCCAGCAGTCGTAGCGGATACGAAACAGATACGCAGTATTTT	CASSRSGYETDTQYF
TRBV11-2	NA	TRBJ2-1	NA	TGTGCCAGCATGATTTTATTTAGGAATGAGCAGTTCTTC	CASMILFRNEQFF
TRBV12-5	NA	TRBJ1-4	NA	TGTGCTAGTGGTTTGGGCAGGGAGGCTTATAATGAAAAACTGTTTTTT	CASGLGREAYNEKLFF
TRBV30	TRBD1	TRBJ2-1	once	TGTGCCTGGAGTGTACTCGGCAGGGGGCTATCGTCCTACAATGAGCAGTTCTTC	CAWSVLGRGLSSYNEQFF
TRBV7-3	TRBD1	TRBJ2-5	NA	TGTGCCAGCAGCTTATTGACAGGGATCCAAGAGACCCAGTACTTC	CASSLLTGIQETQYF
TRBV7-3	NA	TRBJ2-5	NA	TGTGCCAGCAGCTCAGGACTAAAAGAGACCCAGTACTTC	CASSSGLKETQYF
TRBV12-5	TRBD1	TRBJ1-2	NA	TGTGCTAGTGGTGGTTGGACAGGGGGCGTCCTGTCCTATGGCTACACCTTC	CASGGWTGGVLSYGYTF